The TCR beta chain described here comes from a study of blood T cell repertoires in COVID-19. Some clones are missing from TCRdb's copy, which holds only in-frame ones; the method was immunoSEQ multiplex PCR. The sample records 390,000 or so clones, about 87% being singletons. Germline loops: CDR1 SGDLS, CDR2 YYNGEE. J was trimmed by 3 bases and V by 3 bases; bases with no gene match: 3. This CDR3 comprises 14 residues. J is TRBJ2-3 and V is TRBV9, with 8 nucleotides matching TRBD1. The sample was peripheral blood. The receptor was isolated from a woman in her thirties with COVID-19, enrolled during active disease. CDR3 DNA: TGTGCCAGCAGCGAGGACAGGGCAACAGATACGCAGTATTTT. This encodes CASSEDRATDTQYF.